This record concerns one T cell receptor (beta chain) sequence. What it binds is not known. A read error is likely, as this CDR3 ends without the conserved phenylalanine or tryptophan. The CDR3 spans 17 residues. V was trimmed by 3 bases and J by 2 bases, leaving 18 bases between them. Germline CDR1 reads MDHEN; CDR2 reads SYDVKM. Prepared libraries of TCR beta cDNA carried unique molecular identifiers. TCRdb reanalysed the PCR reads using MiXCR and keeps one entry per CDR3 protein. The sample lists hundreds of thousands of distinct CDR3 sequences; just under 30% were seen once. This sample is drawn from a study of post-analysis software for immune sequencing data. Study-wide background: Recorded disease courses covered relapsing-remitting, secondary progressive and progressive-relapsing multiple sclerosis. Some patients had no subtype annotation.

Study-wide points: Elevated frequency relative to controls characterized several TRBV segments in patients, TRBV5-6, TRBV5-1 and TRBV20-1 among them. When the samples were clustered directly with F measure, those that had been prepared in the same batch showed strong co-clustering.

The chain couples TRBV28 to TRBJ2-3, with D perhaps TRBD2 (6 bases). The material sequenced was blood. The receptor was derived from a girl aged 5-17 years with multiple sclerosis. CDR3: CASSFSGLIGSTDTQYL. DNA of the CDR3: TGTGCCAGCAGTTTTTCGGGACTCATCGGGTCCACAGATACGCAGTATCTT.